This T cell receptor beta chain came from a study of blood T cell repertoires in COVID-19. Study-wide background: The United States, Italy and Spain supplied acute and convalescent COVID-19 samples.

The V and J ends lost 0 bases and 5 bases respectively, with 16 bases between them. CDR3 length equals 16 residues. The germline gives CDR1 PRHDT, CDR2 FYEKMQ (reference sequence). Here immunoSEQ multiplex PCR was the method, and the copy in TCRdb shows in-frame clones only, minus some. The profile shows 140,000 to 150,000 clones, about nine tenths of them singletons. The participants were between about 18 and 89 years old and came from 24 US areas. Participants were placed into cohorts based on the clinical history they reported. Donors in Cohort 3 counted as recovered after two negative PCRs, clearance, or symptom resolution.

The TCR originated in a man aged 60-69 years who had recovered from COVID-19. Sequenced sample: PBMCs or T cells enriched from blood (not recorded which). The chain links TRBV13 to TRBJ2-5, with D perhaps TRBD2 (5 bases). CDR3 in DNA: TGTGCCAGCAGCTTAGGCCTGGGGAGATACGGCGAGACCCAGTACTTC. Translated, it gives CASSLGLGRYGETQYF.